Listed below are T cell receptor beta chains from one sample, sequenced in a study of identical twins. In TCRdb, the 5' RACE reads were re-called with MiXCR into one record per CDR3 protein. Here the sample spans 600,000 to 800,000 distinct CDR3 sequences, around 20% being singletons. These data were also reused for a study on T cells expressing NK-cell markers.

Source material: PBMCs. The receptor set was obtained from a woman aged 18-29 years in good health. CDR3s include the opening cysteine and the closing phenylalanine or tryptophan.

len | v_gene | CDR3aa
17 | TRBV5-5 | CASSFGVGLGGRNEQYF
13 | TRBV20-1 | CSAPPVDYDEAFF
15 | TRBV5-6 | CASSLDGRPTYEQYF
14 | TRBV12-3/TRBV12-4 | CASSLARRLNEQFF
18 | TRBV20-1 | CSALVLVRRGDRSGEQFF
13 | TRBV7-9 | CALRVAGANVLTF
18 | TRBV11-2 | CASSRRLAGGLRGETQYF
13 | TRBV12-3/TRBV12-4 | CASSYRLNTEAFF
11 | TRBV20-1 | CSARVGTEQYF
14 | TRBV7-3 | CASSLRARGDEQFF
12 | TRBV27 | CASSLWNREQFF
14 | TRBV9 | CASSPSGSRDEQYF
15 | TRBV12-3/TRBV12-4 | CASRSGPGPYNEQFF
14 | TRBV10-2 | CASSYDRFLGELFF
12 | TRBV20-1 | CSARQSSYEQYF
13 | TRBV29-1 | CSAQEGVTGELFF
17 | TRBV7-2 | CASSSLARASTGNEQFF
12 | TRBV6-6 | CASSYSTDIQYF
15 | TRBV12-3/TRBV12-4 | CASSFQTPTTDTQYF
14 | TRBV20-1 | CSARGGGRNTEAFF
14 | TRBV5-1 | CASSFTGASYEQYF
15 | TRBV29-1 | CSVEDLAGGGDEQFF
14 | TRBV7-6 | CASSLSGSVKTQYF
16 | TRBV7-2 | CASSLYQRGSTDTQYF
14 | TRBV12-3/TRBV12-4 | CASSHTTGAETQYF
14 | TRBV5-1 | CASSLAQVENEQFF
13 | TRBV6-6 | CASRGAESNEQFF
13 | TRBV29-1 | CSVERPGRETQYF
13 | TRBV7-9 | CASSAGGQDTQYF
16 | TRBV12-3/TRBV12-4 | CASSFRRKGADYGYTF
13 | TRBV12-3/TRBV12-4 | CASRTSAEETQYF